This T cell receptor (beta chain) was sequenced in a study of vaccination and CD4 T cells after COVID-19. In the case of this clonotype: Its antigen is not known.

As for treatment: roughly 10-day PBMC culture with coronavirus spike peptide pools or control peptides (ViraFEST assay). Cultured CD4+ T-cell DNA underwent Oncomine TCR Beta short-read sequencing. TCRdb re-analysed the PCR reads in MiXCR, keeping a single row per CDR3 protein. The sample has about 20,000 distinct CDR3 sequences, about 39% seen once. The sample consisted of CD4+ T cells from blood, cultured in vitro. The clonotype was recovered from a human donor who had recovered from COVID-19.

CDR3 bases: TGTGCCAGCAGTGAAGACGTTCGGGGGGCAGATACGCAGTATTTT. Amino acids: CASSEDVRGADTQYF. The chain is built from TRBV2 and TRBJ2-3; 7 bases line up with TRBD2. The CDR3 has 15 residues. V lost 1 base to trimming and J lost 4 bases; unmatched junction nucleotides: 5. Germline V gene data show CDR1 as SNHLY and CDR2 as FYNNEI.